This is a list of T cell receptor beta chains from one sample in a study of blood T cell repertoires in COVID-19. Using immunoSEQ multiplex PCR, the repertoire was profiled, and TCRdb retains in-frame clones only, with some absent. The sample lists around 250,000 clones, roughly nine tenths occurring once. Sequencing was done on a sample of peripheral blood. The receptors come from a woman aged 55 to 70 who had recovered from COVID-19. The CDR3 runs from the conserved cysteine through the conserved F or W. Fields, in order: CDR3 length, J gene, clone size, D gene, V gene, CDR3 protein, CDR3 DNA. The D gene is left open where the match is weak. Clone size is shown for a subset of rows, as once, few, many or a class of expanded clone.

14 TRBJ2-3 NA TRBD2 TRBV24-1 CATGSGGRTDTQYF TGTGCCACCGGTAGCGGGGGACGCACAGATACGCAGTATTTT
13 TRBJ1-1 NA NA TRBV19 CAAGGQLNTEAFF TGTGCGGCGGGAGGACAGCTGAACACTGAAGCTTTCTTT
14 TRBJ1-2 once NA TRBV3-1/TRBV3-2 CASSQQSGGYGYTF TGTGCCAGCAGCCAGCAGAGCGGGGGCTATGGCTACACCTTC
13 TRBJ1-1 NA NA TRBV3-1/TRBV3-2 CASSQAMNTEAFF TGTGCCAGCAGCCAAGCAATGAACACTGAAGCTTTCTTT
14 TRBJ1-1 NA NA TRBV9 CASSVLDSNTEAFF TGTGCCAGCAGCGTATTGGACTCCAACACTGAAGCTTTCTTT
14 TRBJ2-7 NA NA TRBV14 CASSQETGYYEQYF TGTGCCAGCAGCCAAGAAACGGGGTACTACGAGCAGTACTTC
13 TRBJ2-2 NA NA TRBV12-3/TRBV12-4 CASSSVVPGELFF TGTGCCAGCAGTTCGGTCGTACCCGGGGAGCTGTTTTTT
19 TRBJ1-2 once NA TRBV3-1/TRBV3-2 CASSQKIRDRILLGYGYTF TGTGCCAGCAGCCAAAAGATCCGAGACAGGATCCTCCTCGGCTATGGCTACACCTTC
17 TRBJ2-2 NA TRBD2 TRBV9 CASSARLAGGNTGELFF TGTGCCAGCAGCGCTCGACTAGCGGGGGGGAACACCGGGGAGCTGTTTTTT
13 TRBJ1-1 NA NA TRBV24-1 CATSDSGRTEAFF TGTGCCACCAGTGACTCAGGGAGGACTGAAGCTTTCTTT
15 TRBJ1-5 NA NA TRBV18 CASSPQAGDGQPQHF TGTGCCAGCTCACCACAAGCAGGGGATGGTCAGCCCCAGCATTTT
11 TRBJ2-7 NA NA TRBV6-5 CASRRDSSWNF TGTGCCAGCAGGCGGGACAGTTCGTGGAACTTC
13 TRBJ1-5 once NA TRBV7-2 CASSKEHNQPQHF TGTGCCAGCAGCAAAGAACACAATCAGCCCCAGCATTTT
13 TRBJ2-5 NA NA TRBV4-2 CASSQDRGETQYF TGTGCCAGCAGCCAAGACAGGGGAGAGACCCAGTACTTC
14 TRBJ1-1 NA NA TRBV19 CASSSRRRNTEAFF TGTGCCAGTAGTAGCCGACGGAGGAACACTGAAGCTTTCTTT
15 TRBJ2-5 NA NA TRBV3-1/TRBV3-2 CASSQGWGGLETQYF TGTGCCAGCAGCCAAGGATGGGGGGGCCTCGAGACCCAGTACTTC
16 TRBJ1-2 NA NA TRBV28 CASSTIRTTRGYGYTF TGTGCCAGCAGTACAATCCGGACCACTCGGGGCTATGGCTACACCTTC
13 TRBJ1-1 NA TRBD1 TRBV7-3 CASRQGTGTEAFF TGTGCCAGCAGGCAAGGGACAGGCACTGAAGCTTTCTTT
16 TRBJ1-1 NA TRBD1 TRBV3-1/TRBV3-2 CASSKRTGALNTEAFF TGTGCCAGCAGTAAGCGGACAGGGGCGCTGAACACTGAAGCTTTCTTT
12 TRBJ1-2 NA NA TRBV6-5 CASSTPWAGYTF TGTGCCAGCAGTACACCCTGGGCTGGCTACACCTTC